This T cell receptor (beta chain) was identified in a study of blood T cell repertoires in COVID-19. As processed by the authors: Amplification of reference gene primers was used by the study to estimate nucleated cell counts. The data were produced by immunoSEQ multiplex PCR, yet TCRdb's version contains in-frame clones alone and is incomplete. V and J calls and clone size are those listed in that table; D and trimming were worked out from the DNA. The data hold hundreds of thousands of clones, with around 90% observed a single time. Participant reports of clinical history set cohort assignment. This CDR3 spans 15 amino acids. Trimming took 8 bases from V and 5 from J; bases not matched to a gene: 14. Germline CDR1 reads LNHNV; CDR2 reads YYDKDF (reference sequence).

The TCR sequence derives from a man aged 25 to 40 who had been exposed to COVID-19. The chain carries TRBV15 and TRBJ2-5, with 7 bases identical to TRBD2. The sequenced material came from PBMCs or T cells enriched from blood (not recorded which). CDR3 in DNA: TGTGCCACCCGCCAACGCAGGGAGGGGTTGGAGACCCAGTACTTC. Translated, it gives CATRQRREGLETQYF.